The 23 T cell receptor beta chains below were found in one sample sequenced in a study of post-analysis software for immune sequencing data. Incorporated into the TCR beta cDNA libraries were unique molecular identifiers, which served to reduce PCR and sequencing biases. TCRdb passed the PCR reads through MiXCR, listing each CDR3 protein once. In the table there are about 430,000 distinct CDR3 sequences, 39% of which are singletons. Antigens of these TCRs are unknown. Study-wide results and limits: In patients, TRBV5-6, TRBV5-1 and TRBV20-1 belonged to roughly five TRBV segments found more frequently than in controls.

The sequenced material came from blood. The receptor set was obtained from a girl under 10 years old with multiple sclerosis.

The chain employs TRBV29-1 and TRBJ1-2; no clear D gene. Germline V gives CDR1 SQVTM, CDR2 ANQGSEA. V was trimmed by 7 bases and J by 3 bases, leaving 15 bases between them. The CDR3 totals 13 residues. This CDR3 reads CSGVFGSDYGYTF. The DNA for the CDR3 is TGCAGCGGGGTGTTCGGGTCCGACTATGGCTACACCTTC.

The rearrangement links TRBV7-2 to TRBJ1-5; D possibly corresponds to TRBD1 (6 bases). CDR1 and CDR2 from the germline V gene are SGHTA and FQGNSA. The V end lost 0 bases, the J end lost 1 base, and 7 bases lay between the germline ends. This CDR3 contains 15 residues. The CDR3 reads CASSLAQGSNQPQHF. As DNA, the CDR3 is TGTGCCAGCAGCTTAGCGCAGGGGAGCAATCAGCCCCAGCATTTT. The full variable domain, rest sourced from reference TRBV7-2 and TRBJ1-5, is GAGVSQSPSNKVTEKGKDVELRCDPISGHTALYWYRQSLGQGLEFLIYFQGNSAPDKSGLPSDRFSAERTGGSVSTLTIQRTQQEDSAVYLCASSLAQGSNQPQHFGDGTRLSIL.

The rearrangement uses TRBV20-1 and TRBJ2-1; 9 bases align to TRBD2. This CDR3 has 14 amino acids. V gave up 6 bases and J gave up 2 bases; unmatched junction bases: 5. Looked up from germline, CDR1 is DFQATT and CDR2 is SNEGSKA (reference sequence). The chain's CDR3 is CSALAGDTYNEQFF. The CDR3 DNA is TGCAGTGCCTTAGCGGGGGACACCTACAATGAGCAGTTCTTC.

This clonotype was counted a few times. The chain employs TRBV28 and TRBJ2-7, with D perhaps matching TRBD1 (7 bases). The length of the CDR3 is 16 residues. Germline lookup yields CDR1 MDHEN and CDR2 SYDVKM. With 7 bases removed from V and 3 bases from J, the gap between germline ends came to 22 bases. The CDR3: CASMVTGLQGGYEQYF. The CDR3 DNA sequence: TGTGCCAGCATGGTTACCGGGCTCCAGGGGGGCTACGAGCAGTACTTC.

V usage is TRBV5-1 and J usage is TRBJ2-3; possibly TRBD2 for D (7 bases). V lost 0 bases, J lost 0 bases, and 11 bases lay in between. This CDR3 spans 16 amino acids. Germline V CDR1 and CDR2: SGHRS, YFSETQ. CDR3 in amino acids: CASSLARGPSTDTQYF. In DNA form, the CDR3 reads TGCGCCAGCAGCTTGGCGCGGGGGCCTAGCACAGATACGCAGTATTTT.

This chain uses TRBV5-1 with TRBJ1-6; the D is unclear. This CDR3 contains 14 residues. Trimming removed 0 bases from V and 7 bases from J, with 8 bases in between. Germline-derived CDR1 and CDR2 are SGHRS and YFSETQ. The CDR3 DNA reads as TGCGCCAGCAGCTTGGCCGGGCCGAATTCACCCCTCCACTTT. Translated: CASSLAGPNSPLHF. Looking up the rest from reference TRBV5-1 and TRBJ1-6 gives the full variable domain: KAGVTQTPRYLIKTRGQQVTLSCSPISGHRSVSWYQQTPGQGLQFLFEYFSETQRNKGNFPGRFSGRQFSNSRSEMNVSTLELGDSALYLCASSLAGPNSPLHFGNGTRLTVT.

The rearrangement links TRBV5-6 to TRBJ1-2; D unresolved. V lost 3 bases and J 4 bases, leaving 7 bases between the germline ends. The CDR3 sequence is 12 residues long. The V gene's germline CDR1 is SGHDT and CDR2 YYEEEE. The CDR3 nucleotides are TGTGCCAGCAGCTCGGCAGGCTATGGCTACACCTTC. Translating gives CASSSAGYGYTF.

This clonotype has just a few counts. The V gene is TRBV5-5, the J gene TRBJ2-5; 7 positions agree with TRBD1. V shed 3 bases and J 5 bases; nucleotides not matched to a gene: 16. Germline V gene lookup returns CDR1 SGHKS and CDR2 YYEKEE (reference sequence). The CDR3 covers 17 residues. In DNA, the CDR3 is TGTGCCAGCAGCTGGAAACAGGGGAGTGGGGTTTCGGAGACCCAGTACTTC. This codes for CASSWKQGSGVSETQYF.

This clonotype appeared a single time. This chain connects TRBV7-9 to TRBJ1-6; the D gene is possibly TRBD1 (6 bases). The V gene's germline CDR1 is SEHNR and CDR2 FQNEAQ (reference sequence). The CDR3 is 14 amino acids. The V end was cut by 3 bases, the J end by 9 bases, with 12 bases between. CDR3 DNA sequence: TGTGCCAGCAGCTTCAGGGGCCAGGCTTCACCCCTCCACTTT. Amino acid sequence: CASSFRGQASPLHF.

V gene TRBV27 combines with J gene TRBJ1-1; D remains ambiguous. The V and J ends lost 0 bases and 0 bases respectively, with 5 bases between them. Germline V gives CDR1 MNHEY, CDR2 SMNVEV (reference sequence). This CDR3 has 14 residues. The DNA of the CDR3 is TGTGCCAGCAGTTTATCCCAGCTGAACACTGAAGCTTTCTTT. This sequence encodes CASSLSQLNTEAFF.

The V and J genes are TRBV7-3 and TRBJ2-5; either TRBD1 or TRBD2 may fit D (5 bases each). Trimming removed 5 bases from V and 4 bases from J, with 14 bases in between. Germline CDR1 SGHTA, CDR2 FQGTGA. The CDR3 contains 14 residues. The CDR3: CASSTNGDAETQYF. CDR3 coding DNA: TGTGCCAGCAGCACAAATGGGGACGCAGAGACCCAGTACTTC.

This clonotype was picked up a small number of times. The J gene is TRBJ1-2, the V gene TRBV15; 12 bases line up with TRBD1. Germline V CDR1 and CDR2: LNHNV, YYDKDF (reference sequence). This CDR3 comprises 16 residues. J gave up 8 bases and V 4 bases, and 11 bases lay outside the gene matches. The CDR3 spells CATSKPPGQGAFGYTF. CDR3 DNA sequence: TGTGCCACCAGCAAACCACCGGGACAGGGGGCCTTCGGCTACACCTTC.

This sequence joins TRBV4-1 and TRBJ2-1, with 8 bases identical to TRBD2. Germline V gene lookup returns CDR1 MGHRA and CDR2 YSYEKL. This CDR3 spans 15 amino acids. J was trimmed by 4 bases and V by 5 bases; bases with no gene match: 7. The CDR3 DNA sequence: TGCGCCAGCAGCTACAGGACTAGCCTTTACAATGAGCAGTTCTTC. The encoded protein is CASSYRTSLYNEQFF.

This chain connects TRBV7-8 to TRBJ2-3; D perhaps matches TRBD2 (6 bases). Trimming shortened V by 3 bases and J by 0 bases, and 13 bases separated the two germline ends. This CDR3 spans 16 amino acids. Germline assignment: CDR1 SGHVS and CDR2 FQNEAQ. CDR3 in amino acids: CASSLAGLKSTDTQYF. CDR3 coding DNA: TGTGCCAGCAGCTTGGCAGGACTAAAGAGCACAGATACGCAGTATTTT.

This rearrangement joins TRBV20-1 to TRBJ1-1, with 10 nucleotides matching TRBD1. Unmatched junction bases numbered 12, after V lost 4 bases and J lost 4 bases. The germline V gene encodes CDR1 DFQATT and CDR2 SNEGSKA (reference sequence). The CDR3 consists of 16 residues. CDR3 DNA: TGCAGTGCTACCTCCGGGACAGGGGCTTTCTTCACTGAAGCTTTCTTT. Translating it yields CSATSGTGAFFTEAFF.

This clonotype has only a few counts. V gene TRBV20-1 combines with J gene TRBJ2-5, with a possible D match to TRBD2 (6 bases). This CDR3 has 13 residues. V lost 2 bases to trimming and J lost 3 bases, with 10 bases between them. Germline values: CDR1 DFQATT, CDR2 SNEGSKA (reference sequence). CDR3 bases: TGCAGTGCTAGAAACGGGGGAGAAGAGACCCAGTACTTC. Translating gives CSARNGGEETQYF.

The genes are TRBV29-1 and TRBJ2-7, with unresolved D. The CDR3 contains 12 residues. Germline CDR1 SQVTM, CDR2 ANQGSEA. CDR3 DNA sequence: TGCAACGTCACCGGGCCTCCCTACGAGCAGTACTTC. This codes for CNVTGPPYEQYF.

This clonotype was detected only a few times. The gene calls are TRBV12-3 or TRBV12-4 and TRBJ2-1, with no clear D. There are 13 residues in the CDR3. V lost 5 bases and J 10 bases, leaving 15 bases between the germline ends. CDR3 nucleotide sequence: TGTGCCAGCAGTCCCGCCCCCGCCCAGGAGCAGTTCTTC. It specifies CASSPAPAQEQFF.

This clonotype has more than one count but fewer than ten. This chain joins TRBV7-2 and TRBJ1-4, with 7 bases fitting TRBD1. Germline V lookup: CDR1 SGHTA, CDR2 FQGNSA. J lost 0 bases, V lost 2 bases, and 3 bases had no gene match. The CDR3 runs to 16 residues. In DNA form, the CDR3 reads TGTGCCAGCAGCTTACGAACAGGGGCAACTAATGAAAAACTGTTTTTT. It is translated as CASSLRTGATNEKLFF.

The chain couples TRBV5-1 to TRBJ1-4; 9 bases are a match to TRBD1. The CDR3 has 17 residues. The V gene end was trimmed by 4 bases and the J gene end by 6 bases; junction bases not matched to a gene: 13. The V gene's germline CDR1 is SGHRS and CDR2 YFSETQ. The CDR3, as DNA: TGCGCCAGCAGCGCGACGGGAGGGACAGGGCTATATGAAAAACTGTTTTTT. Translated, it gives CASSATGGTGLYEKLFF.

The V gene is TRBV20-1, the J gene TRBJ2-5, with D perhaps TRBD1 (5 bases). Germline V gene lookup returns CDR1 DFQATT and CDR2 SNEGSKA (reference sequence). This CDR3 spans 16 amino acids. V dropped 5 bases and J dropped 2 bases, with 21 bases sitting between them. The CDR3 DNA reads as TGCAGTGCTTCAATTAGGGAAGGACATAAACAAGAGACCCAGTACTTC. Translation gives CSASIREGHKQETQYF.

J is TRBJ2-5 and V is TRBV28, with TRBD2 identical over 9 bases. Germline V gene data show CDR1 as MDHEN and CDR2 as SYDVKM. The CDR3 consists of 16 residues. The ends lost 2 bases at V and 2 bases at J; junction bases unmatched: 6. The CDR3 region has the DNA TGTGCCAGCAGTTTAATACTAGCGGGCCTACAAGAGACCCAGTACTTC. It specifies CASSLILAGLQETQYF. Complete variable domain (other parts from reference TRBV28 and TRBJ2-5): DVKVTQSSRYLVKRTGEKVFLECVQDMDHENMFWYRQDPGLGLRLIYFSYDVKMKEKGDIPEGYSVSREKKERFSLILESASTNQTSMYLCASSLILAGLQETQYFGPGTRLLVL.

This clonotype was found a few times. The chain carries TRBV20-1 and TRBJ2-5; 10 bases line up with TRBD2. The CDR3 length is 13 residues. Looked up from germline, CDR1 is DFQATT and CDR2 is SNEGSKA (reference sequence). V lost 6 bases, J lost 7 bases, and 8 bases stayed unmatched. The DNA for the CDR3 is TGCAGTGCGTCGACTAGCGGGTTCGCGACCCAGTACTTC. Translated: CSASTSGFATQYF.